This TCR beta chain was observed in a study of tumor-infiltrating lymphocytes in localized non-small cell lung cancer (dated by TCRdb to about 2021). Regarding the complete study: The cohort included patients whose samples were collected after neoadjuvant chemotherapy, as well as both smokers and never-smokers and several histologies. Resected tumor tissue and uninvolved lung tissue described as non-adjacent to the tumor were contributed by each patient, with both tissues obtained from the same patient. TCR sequencing was one of several integrated assays, alongside flow cytometry, multiplex immunofluorescence, RNA-seq, exome sequencing and proteomics, applied to the same patients. The overall ICON cohort comprised fewer than 170 surgical patients with localized non-small cell lung cancer whose tumors were resected. For approximately 50 patients, immunoSEQ T-cell fraction was compared between paired tumor and uninvolved lung.

TCR sequencing with the immunoSEQ assay provided the T-cell fraction in tumor and uninvolved lung tissue. The authors processed their data as follows. For survival analysis, patients were split into high (upper tertile) and low (lower two tertiles) T-cell fraction groups and compared by log-rank test. A signed-rank test was used to test differences in T-cell fraction between paired tumor and uninvolved lung samples. TCRdb took over this immuneACCESS table, retaining in-frame rearrangements with V and J assigned. Such tables are incomplete; in checked studies, under half of the missing clones stem from an unresolved V gene, and the remainder is unexplained. That table is the source of V, J and clone size, and D and trimming were worked out from the DNA. The sample profile shows 15,000 to 20,000 clones; 73% of them were found once. The top ten hold approximately 4.3% of the sample. The first patient joined ICON in the first half of 2016, and enrollment wrapped up when the last patient was enrolled in 2018. In a subcohort of under 95 patients, fresh tumor and matched uninvolved tissue were collected for in-depth immune analyses, with TCR sequencing among those analyses. DNA for TCR sequencing was isolated from bulk tissue, and no cell sorting was done.

CDR1 SGHNT and CDR2 YYREEE are derived from the germline V gene (reference sequence). Including cysteine and phenylalanine, the CDR3 has 15 amino acids. The only DNA kept is the CDR3, 45 bases in frame from the first base. V is cut by 4 bases and J by 5 bases, and the space between the germline ends is 19 bases. What the authors observed across the whole study: TCR-derived T-cell fraction did not differ between the flow cytometry-defined immunotypes IM1 (good prognosis) and IM2 (poor prognosis). Tumor T-cell fraction from TCR sequencing was not associated with recurrence-free survival (p = 0.61). Assay coverage differed among patients according to how much tissue was available, so only a subset of the cohort had TCR sequencing. In line with immunofluorescence CD3 counts, TCRbeta sequencing supported higher T cell infiltration in tumors compared with uninvolved lung tissue. Because different assays used different pieces of the same tissue, technical variation could not be distinguished from intratumor heterogeneity.

Only a few counts were recorded for this clone. Which antigen it targets is not known. The record has no base qualities; no much larger clone is one base away. The chain is assembled from TRBV5-4 and TRBJ2-7, and the D gene may be TRBD2, 6 bases matching. Material: lung tumor tissue. The clonotype originates from a human donor with non-small cell lung cancer. The CDR3 protein: CASSPDYDERNEQYF. The nucleotides read TGTGCCAGCAGCCCGGACTACGACGAAAGGAACGAGCAGTACTTC.